Below, one TCR beta chain is given with its context. Its target is not known. The sample is drawn from a study of beta chain features in type 1 diabetes. Study at large: Over all samples combined, about 99,000,000 sorted cells were examined. Study-wide points: Moderate yet significant TCRB CDR3 shortening was seen in Type 1 diabetes patients in all four CD4+ subsets. For cells with high TCR expression, cDNA sequencing could yield over-representation. Short templates might get an advantage during PCR, and this would be equal in patients and controls.

Germline CDR1 and CDR2: DFQATT and SNEGSKA (reference sequence). There are 10 residues in the CDR3. Trimming took off 6 bases at V and 9 bases at J, with 9 bases between the two ends. Of the isolated RNA, all was reverse transcribed, and so the sequenced material was expressed TCRB transcripts. Profiling relied on immunoSEQ multiplex PCR, and the TCRdb table lists in-frame clones only, not all of them. The sample consists of 500,000 to 800,000 clones, around an eighth of them appearing once. Donors underwent one heparinised blood draw, 100 to 150 mL on average. The chain is built from TRBV20-1 and TRBJ2-1; unclear D gene. Sequencing used naive CD4+ T cells from blood. This sequence originates from a man aged 30 to 39 with type 1 diabetes. The CDR3 sequence is CSAVVFEQFF. Here the CDR3 DNA reads TGCAGTGCGGTGGTATTTGAGCAGTTCTTC.